The 28 T cell receptor beta chains listed next were all sequenced from one sample in a study of response to subunit inactivated influenza vaccine. TCRdb independently ran MiXCR on the RT-PCR reads; one entry per CDR3 protein. The table has more than 600,000 distinct CDR3 sequences, about 18% seen once; the top ten hold 11%. Sequencing used PBMCs from blood, obtained more than 4 days after vaccination. The receptors derive from a man aged 45-65 years who received an inactivated influenza vaccine.

The chain carries TRBV30 and TRBJ1-2; TRBD1 is a possible D gene (5 bases). In germline, CDR1 is GTSNPN, CDR2 SVGIG (reference sequence). The CDR3 loop spans 12 amino acids. Trimming took 1 base from V and 4 from J, leaving 7 bases between them. The CDR3 DNA reads as TGTGCCTGGAGTGGACAGATCTATGGCTACACCTTC. This translates into CAWSGQIYGYTF.

This clonotype was observed a handful of times. The chain links TRBV6-2 or TRBV6-3 to TRBJ1-6; the D is unclear. CDR3 size: 16 residues. Looked up from germline, CDR1 is MNHEY and CDR2 is SVGEGT. Trimming took 6 bases from V and 6 from J, leaving 18 bases between them. Here the CDR3 reads CASSRAGLSGNSPLHF. Here the CDR3 DNA reads TGTGCCAGCAGCCGGGCTGGGCTCAGTGGTAATTCACCCCTCCACTTT.

This clonotype was detected ten times or more. The rearrangement links TRBV12-3 or TRBV12-4 to TRBJ2-1; maybe TRBD1 (5 bases). V was pared by 3 bases and J by 0 bases, with 9 bases between. The CDR3 runs 15 residues. The CDR3 spells CASSFGDSSYNEQFF. As DNA, the CDR3 is TGTGCCAGCAGTTTCGGTGACAGCTCCTACAATGAGCAGTTCTTC.

The rearrangement links TRBV5-1 to TRBJ2-5; TRBD1 might be the D (8 bases). The CDR3 loop spans 15 amino acids. CDR1 is SGHRS, CDR2 YFSETQ, per germline. Trimming took off 9 bases at V and 4 bases at J, with 22 bases between the two ends. The CDR3 nucleotides are TGCGCCACCGGAGGACAGGGAGGGGGTTCAGAGACCCAGTACTTC. It encodes CATGGQGGGSETQYF.

The table lists this clonotype with a count of one. The chain couples TRBV7-6 to TRBJ2-1; 7 bases fit TRBD1. V shed 1 base and J 8 bases; nucleotides not matched to a gene: 8. This CDR3 comprises 15 residues. CDR1 is SGHVS, CDR2 FNYEAQ, per germline. CDR3 protein: CASSLGQGTFDEQFF. For the CDR3, the DNA is TGTGCCAGCAGCTTAGGACAGGGTACTTTCGATGAGCAGTTCTTC.

The chain combines TRBV3-1 with TRBJ1-6; D is unresolved. The CDR3 runs 13 residues. Germline-derived CDR1 and CDR2 are LGHDT and YNNKEL (reference sequence). Trimming pared 6 bases from V and 9 bases from J, leaving 12 bases between. The CDR3 reads CASSSTEISPLHF. The CDR3 coding sequence is TGTGCCAGCAGTTCCACGGAGATTTCACCCCTCCACTTT.

This clonotype has just a few counts. The chain has TRBV5-8 and TRBJ1-2; 8 bases map to TRBD1. J lost 4 bases, V lost 2 bases, and 7 bases had no gene match. Germline CDR1 is SGHTS and CDR2 is YDEGEE. The CDR3 runs to 15 residues. CDR3 loop: CASSLDRGSFYGYTF. In DNA form, the CDR3 reads TGTGCCAGCAGCTTAGACAGGGGATCATTCTATGGCTACACCTTC.

The sample holds a few counts of this clonotype. The V gene is TRBV4-1, the J gene TRBJ2-7; tentative D call: TRBD1 (6 bases). The germline V gene encodes CDR1 MGHRA and CDR2 YSYEKL. V was clipped by 3 bases and J by 3 bases, with 12 bases between them. The CDR3 covers 14 residues. This chain's CDR3 is CASSHPGQHYEQYF. The CDR3, as DNA: TGCGCCAGCAGCCATCCCGGACAGCACTACGAGCAGTACTTC.

This clonotype was detected a few times. The chain uses TRBV12-3 or TRBV12-4 and TRBJ2-3, with 13 bases aligning to TRBD2. V shed 6 bases, J shed 2 bases, and the junction held 5 bases outside the gene matches. This CDR3 contains 16 residues. CDR3 nucleotide sequence: TGTGCCAGCAGGTTGGGACTAGCGGGAATCACAGATACGCAGTATTTT. Its translation: CASRLGLAGITDTQYF.

This clonotype was observed many times. The J gene is TRBJ1-1, the V gene TRBV28; no clear D. Trimming took off 3 bases at V and 3 bases at J, with 5 bases between the two ends. The length of the CDR3 is 12 residues. Germline V gene sequence: CDR1 MDHEN, CDR2 SYDVKM. CDR3 amino acids: CASSLGYTEAFF. CDR3 nucleotides: TGTGCCAGCAGTTTGGGTTACACTGAAGCTTTCTTT. Looking up the rest from reference TRBV28 and TRBJ1-1 gives the full variable domain: DVKVTQSSRYLVKRTGEKVFLECVQDMDHENMFWYRQDPGLGLRLIYFSYDVKMKEKGDIPEGYSVSREKKERFSLILESASTNQTSMYLCASSLGYTEAFFGQGTRLTVV.

The chain employs TRBV12-3 or TRBV12-4 and TRBJ1-1; D is uncertain. CDR3 length: 13 residues. V gave up 7 bases and J gave up 1 base, with 10 bases separating them. The CDR3 nucleotides read TGTGCCAGCACCTTATTGAGGAACACTGAAGCTTTCTTT. This encodes CASTLLRNTEAFF.

There are many counts of this clonotype. This chain links TRBV9 with TRBJ2-7; either TRBD1 or TRBD2 may supply D (6 bases each). Germline assignment: CDR1 SGDLS and CDR2 YYNGEE. CDR3 length: 17 residues. With 4 bases removed from V and 3 bases from J, the gap between germline ends came to 23 bases. The CDR3: CASSPITAGQGSYEQYF. As DNA, the CDR3 is TGTGCCAGCAGCCCAATCACGGCGGGGCAGGGGAGCTACGAGCAGTACTTC.

The V call is TRBV20-1, the J call TRBJ1-1; no reliable D call. The CDR3 has 14 residues. V shed 0 bases and J shed 6 bases, with 14 bases lying between them. Germline CDR1 reads DFQATT; CDR2 reads SNEGSKA (reference sequence). CDR3 amino acids: CSARDTTLSPEAFF. CDR3 nucleotides: TGCAGTGCTAGAGATACAACCCTTAGCCCTGAAGCTTTCTTT.

The chain carries TRBV28 and TRBJ2-1; 10 bases fit TRBD2. J gave up 8 bases and V 5 bases, and 15 bases lay outside the gene matches. The germline V gene has CDR1 MDHEN and CDR2 SYDVKM. The CDR3 is 17 amino acids. CDR3 in DNA: TGTGCCAGCAGTCCATGGGATCTAGCGGGAGTAGTCGATGAGCAGTTCTTC. Protein: CASSPWDLAGVVDEQFF.

This clonotype occurred a few times. J is TRBJ1-2 and V is TRBV29-1; weak D call: TRBD1 (5 bases). The CDR3 extends over 14 amino acids. Between the trimmed V and J ends, which lost 3 bases and 3 bases, there was a span of 14 bases. Germline V gives CDR1 SQVTM, CDR2 ANQGSEA. The CDR3 loop is CSVETGGRDYGYTF. The CDR3 DNA follows: TGCAGCGTTGAGACGGGGGGACGGGACTATGGCTACACCTTC.

The chain is built from TRBV29-1 and TRBJ2-7; TRBD2 matches 8 bases. This CDR3 has 13 amino acids. V lost 5 bases to trimming and J lost 6 bases; unmatched junction nucleotides: 9. Germline loops: CDR1 SQVTM, CDR2 ANQGSEA. CDR3 in DNA: TGCAGCGTTCAGTCGGGAGGGCTTCGCGAGCAGTACTTC. It specifies CSVQSGGLREQYF.

The table lists this clonotype with a few counts. The rearrangement links TRBV6-2 or TRBV6-3 to TRBJ1-1, with D possibly matching TRBD1 (6 bases). The CDR3 totals 15 residues. Between the trimmed V and J ends, which lost 6 bases and 0 bases, there was a span of 14 bases. The germline V gene encodes CDR1 MNHEY and CDR2 SVGEGT. The CDR3 reads CASSPTGYMNTEAFF. In DNA, the CDR3 is TGTGCCAGCAGCCCCACAGGGTATATGAACACTGAAGCTTTCTTT.

This clonotype turned up a few times. The V and J genes are TRBV15 and TRBJ2-1; D remains ambiguous. The CDR3 has 21 amino acids. Deletions cut 4 bases from V and 3 bases from J, with 31 bases between. Germline V CDR1 and CDR2: LNHNV, YYDKDF (reference sequence). The CDR3 here is CATSTSRGMWRHGPFYNEQFF. The CDR3 DNA reads TGTGCCACCAGCACTTCGCGCGGAATGTGGCGTCACGGACCCTTCTACAATGAGCAGTTCTTC.

The sample holds a few counts of this clonotype. The chain employs TRBV20-1 and TRBJ1-5; D gene uncertain. Trimming removed 3 bases from V and 4 bases from J, with 7 bases in between. The CDR3 length is 12 residues. Germline assignment: CDR1 DFQATT and CDR2 SNEGSKA (reference sequence). The CDR3 is CSARVRNQPQHF. The CDR3 DNA sequence: TGCAGTGCTAGGGTCAGAAATCAGCCCCAGCATTTT.

This clonotype was seen a few times. The rearrangement uses TRBV6-5 and TRBJ1-1; possibly TRBD1 for D (6 bases). The V gene's germline CDR1 is MNHEY and CDR2 SVGAGI. Trimming cost V 0 bases and J 11 bases, with 16 bases left between them. CDR3 length equals 14 residues. The CDR3, as DNA: TGTGCCAGCAGTTACTCGAGGGGGGGGGTTATTGCTTTCTTT. As protein: CASSYSRGGVIAFF.

V usage is TRBV20-1 and J usage is TRBJ1-4; 9 positions match TRBD1. The CDR3 sequence is 15 residues long. Germline CDR1 DFQATT, CDR2 SNEGSKA (reference sequence). Trimming removed 3 bases from V and 8 bases from J; junction bases left unmatched: 10. CDR3: CSASVLGQGNEKLFF. CDR3 in DNA: TGCAGTGCTAGCGTTCTAGGACAGGGGAACGAAAAACTGTTTTTT.

This chain joins TRBV12-3 or TRBV12-4 and TRBJ2-1; no reliable D call. The ends were cut back, 6 bases at V and 9 bases at J, with 12 bases in the middle. This CDR3 region has 12 residues. The DNA for the CDR3 is TGTGCCAGCAGCCATTCCATTGGTGAGCAGTTCTTC. Translated: CASSHSIGEQFF.

The rearrangement joins TRBV30 to TRBJ2-5, with 11 bases fitting TRBD2. The junction had 2 bases not matched to a gene; V was cut back by 1 base and J by 1 base. The CDR3 is 15 amino acids. From germline, CDR1 is GTSNPN and CDR2 SVGIG (reference sequence). This CDR3 is CAWSGLAGRQETQYF. The CDR3 DNA reads as TGTGCCTGGAGTGGACTAGCGGGACGCCAAGAGACCCAGTACTTC.

This clonotype has only a few counts. This chain connects TRBV12-3 or TRBV12-4 to TRBJ2-3, with no clear D. Trimming took off 6 bases at V and 0 bases at J, with 10 bases between the two ends. This CDR3 is built from 14 residues. This chain's CDR3 is CASSNRSSTDTQYF. The CDR3, as DNA: TGTGCCAGCAGCAACCGATCTAGCACAGATACGCAGTATTTT.

The chain couples TRBV5-1 to TRBJ2-7; either TRBD1 or TRBD2 may fit D (6 bases each). V was trimmed by 4 bases and J by 6 bases, leaving 17 bases between them. In germline, CDR1 is SGHRS, CDR2 YFSETQ. This CDR3 has 14 residues. CDR3 nucleotide sequence: TGCGCCAGCAGCCTCCGGGACGGGGGCCTCGAGCAGTACTTC. This sequence encodes CASSLRDGGLEQYF.

This clonotype was counted a few times. V is TRBV5-1 and J is TRBJ2-2; perhaps TRBD1 as D (5 bases). The CDR3 covers 17 residues. V lost 4 bases, J lost 6 bases, and 22 bases lay in between. Germline V gene lookup returns CDR1 SGHRS and CDR2 YFSETQ. CDR3 DNA sequence: TGCGCCAGCAGCCTGGCATATCTAGGGGCGCTCCCCGGGGAGCTGTTTTTT. It encodes CASSLAYLGALPGELFF.

A few counts support this clonotype. In DNA, the CDR3 is TGTGCCAGCAGTCACCTCAGTGGCTACACCTTC. Translated, it gives CASSHLSGYTF. The chain recombines TRBV6-2 or TRBV6-3 with TRBJ1-2; D gene unclear. V lost 5 bases to trimming and J lost 7 bases, with 8 bases between them. Germline CDR1 MNHEY, CDR2 SVGEGT. This CDR3 has 11 amino acids.

This clonotype was counted a few times. The V call is TRBV7-3, the J call TRBJ2-3; TRBD2 matches at 7 bases. Germline V gene sequence: CDR1 SGHTA, CDR2 FQGTGA. The CDR3 sequence is 16 residues long. V shed 5 bases and J 5 bases; nucleotides not matched to a gene: 13. CDR3 bases: TGTGCCAGCAGCCCGGTGGGGAGGGTCGGAGTAGATACGCAGTATTTT. Translating gives CASSPVGRVGVDTQYF.